This T cell receptor beta chain was sequenced in a study of T cell responses to AZD1222 COVID-19 vaccine. V shed 8 bases, J shed 4 bases, and the junction held 5 bases outside the gene matches. There are 13 residues in the CDR3. Looked up from germline, CDR1 is LGHNT and CDR2 is FRNRAP. TCRdb's table, derived via immunoSEQ multiplex PCR, lists solely in-frame clones and lacks some. Of approximately 150,000 clones in the sample, around 90% were seen once. Overall study findings and caveats: Sampling captured repertoires only after the peak T cell response. Within unmutated variant regions lay the reported targets of nearly half of spike-specific TCRs.

Timing groups of about 4 and about 12 weeks for second doses were pooled. This clone was seen a single time. Its target is unknown. The source of this sequence is an adult who received the AZD1222 COVID-19 vaccine. The chain recombines TRBV12-5 with TRBJ2-1, with 7 bases identical to TRBD2. This specimen consisted of peripheral blood, obtained 28 days after the second AZD1222 dose. For the CDR3, the DNA is TGTGCTAGTAACGGGGGGAATTACAATGAGCAGTTCTTC. This translates into CASNGGNYNEQFF. Supplemented by reference TRBV12-5 and TRBJ2-1, the full variable domain reads DARVTQTPRHKVTEMGQEVTMRCQPILGHNTVFWYRQTMMQGLELLAYFRNRAPLDDSGMPKDRFSAEMPDATLATLKIQPSEPRDSAVYFCASNGGNYNEQFFGPGTRLTVL.